The clone carrying this T cell receptor beta chain was recorded a few times. This sample is drawn from a study of T cells after yellow fever vaccination. TCRdb reanalysed the 5' RACE reads using MiXCR and keeps one entry per CDR3 protein. The sample shows 250,000 to 300,000 distinct CDR3 sequences, around 5.2% of them seen only once. V lost 0 bases, J lost 4 bases, and 12 bases lay in between. This CDR3 comprises 15 residues. The germline V gene has CDR1 SGHRS and CDR2 YFSETQ. The rearrangement joins TRBV5-1 to TRBJ2-3, with D maybe TRBD2 (7 bases). The clonotype comes from a man between 18 and 29 years old who received the YFV17D yellow fever vaccine. This specimen was CD4+ T cells sorted from PBMCs, taken on the day of the yellow fever booster vaccination. This CDR3 reads CASSLEGGEADTQYF. Written as DNA, the CDR3 is TGCGCCAGCAGCTTGGAAGGGGGGGAGGCAGATACGCAGTATTTT.